This T cell receptor beta chain was found in a study of T cells in Graves' hyperthyroidism and ophthalmopathy. The germline V gene has CDR1 DFQATT and CDR2 SNEGSKA (reference sequence). The CDR3 runs to 13 residues. V was pared by 1 base and J by 2 bases, with 9 bases between. Isolation of PBMCs was performed on around 9.3 ml fresh peripheral blood. Researchers amplified the TCR beta CDR3 regions from RNA transcripts. Initially, a first-round RT-PCR of the TCR CDR3 employed the HTBI primer set. TCRdb passed the multiplex PCR reads through MiXCR, listing each CDR3 protein once. Altogether about 640,000 distinct CDR3 sequences are present, around 21% being singletons, with the ten largest covering roughly a third.

The sample comprised blood. The V call is TRBV20-1, the J call TRBJ2-7; possibly TRBD1 for D (5 bases). This TCR was sampled from a man aged 25 to 45 with Graves' ophthalmopathy. The CDR3 DNA reads as TGCAGTGCTAGAGGGCAGGGCCCCTACGAGCAGTACTTC. It specifies CSARGQGPYEQYF.